The 16 T cell receptor beta chains below all came from one sample that was sequenced in a study of T cell responses to AZD1222 COVID-19 vaccine. Only in-frame clones appear in the TCRdb table, and some are missing; sequencing was by immunoSEQ multiplex PCR. The table includes 70,000 to 95,000 clones, around 89% detected once. The starting material was peripheral blood, obtained 28 days after the second AZD1222 dose. The receptor set was obtained from an adult who received the AZD1222 COVID-19 vaccine.

The gene calls are TRBV7-9 and TRBJ1-2; 8 bases map to TRBD1. CDR1 is SEHNR, CDR2 FQNEAQ, per germline (reference sequence). The CDR3 length is 13 residues. V shed 5 bases, J shed 5 bases, and the junction held 4 bases outside the gene matches. The CDR3 region is CASSEGQEYGYTF. CDR3 nucleotides: TGTGCCAGCAGCGAGGGACAGGAATATGGCTACACCTTC.

This clone was observed once. The gene calls are TRBV9 and TRBJ2-7; perhaps TRBD1 as D (5 bases). Germline V gene data show CDR1 as SGDLS and CDR2 as YYNGEE. V was shortened by 10 bases and J by 2 bases, with 13 bases between the two germline ends. This CDR3 has 12 amino acids. The CDR3 DNA follows: TGTGCCTCTTCCGACAGCCCCTACGAGCAGTACTTC. It specifies CASSDSPYEQYF.

This sequence joins TRBV30 and TRBJ2-7, with TRBD2 as a possible D gene (5 bases). V gave up 3 bases and J gave up 2 bases, with 14 bases separating them. The CDR3 covers 14 residues. Germline CDR1 reads GTSNPN; CDR2 reads SVGIG (reference sequence). CDR3 protein: CAWSPRGETYEQYF. In nucleotides, the CDR3 is TGTGCCTGGAGCCCCCGGGGAGAGACCTACGAGCAGTACTTC.

This clone was detected only once. Other DNA variants within this sample encode the same CDR3. CDR3 DNA: TGTGCCAGCTCCCCCGGCCTGAACACTGAAGCTTTCTTT. This sequence encodes CASSPGLNTEAFF. The chain employs TRBV18 and TRBJ1-1; unclear D gene. This CDR3 is built from 13 residues. Germline V gives CDR1 KGHSH, CDR2 LQKENI. The V end was cut by 6 bases, the J end by 0 bases, with 8 bases between.

The chain recombines TRBV10-2 with TRBJ2-5; 7 bases line up with TRBD1. Looked up from germline, CDR1 is WSHSY and CDR2 is SAAADI. The V segment lost 6 bases and the J segment 4 bases; nucleotides outside the gene matches: 8. CDR3 length: 14 residues. The CDR3 reads CASRTGDVGETQYF. The CDR3 DNA follows: TGCGCCAGCAGAACAGGGGATGTGGGAGAGACCCAGTACTTC.

The genes are TRBV7-9 and TRBJ2-2; D gene ambiguous. Germline loops: CDR1 SEHNR, CDR2 FQNEAQ (reference sequence). The CDR3 has 16 residues. Trimming shortened V by 5 bases and J by 0 bases, and 13 bases separated the two germline ends. This CDR3 reads CASSPPGAPNTGELFF. The CDR3, as DNA: TGTGCCAGCAGCCCCCCGGGCGCCCCGAACACCGGGGAGCTGTTTTTT. The full variable domain, its missing parts supplied by reference TRBV7-9 and TRBJ2-2, is DTGVSQNPRHKITKRGQNVTFRCDPISEHNRLYWYRQTLGQGPEFLTYFQNEAQLEKSRLLSDRFSAERPKGSFSTLEIQRTEQGDSAMYLCASSPPGAPNTGELFFGEGSRLTVL.

The rearrangement uses TRBV3-1 (or the pseudogene TRBV3-2) and TRBJ2-3; a weak D match, TRBD1 (6 bases). The germline V and J ends were trimmed by 1 base and 2 bases, with 13 bases remaining between them. Germline V gene sequence: CDR1 LGHDT, CDR2 YNNKEL (reference sequence). The CDR3 has 16 residues. CDR3 nucleotides: TGTGCCAGCAGCCAAGGGTCGGCAGGGGCCACAGATACGCAGTATTTT. Its translation: CASSQGSAGATDTQYF.

The genes are TRBV12-3 or TRBV12-4 and TRBJ2-3; tentatively, D is TRBD2 (5 bases). V was clipped by 0 bases and J by 5 bases, with 6 bases between them. This CDR3 has 13 amino acids. CDR3 amino acids: CASSLARGDTQYF. CDR3 sequence (DNA): TGTGCCAGCAGTTTAGCCCGGGGAGATACGCAGTATTTT.

The J gene is TRBJ2-3, the V gene TRBV9; 8 bases are a match to TRBD1. CDR3 size: 15 residues. Germline loops: CDR1 SGDLS, CDR2 YYNGEE. Trimming at V came to 1 base and at J to 0 bases, leaving 1 base not matched to a gene. Written as DNA, the CDR3 is TGTGCCAGCAGCGTACAGGGGGCAAGCACAGATACGCAGTATTTT. This sequence encodes CASSVQGASTDTQYF.

The chain joins TRBV19 to TRBJ1-2; 10 bases map to TRBD1. Germline trimming cut 7 bases from V and 2 bases from J; bases unmatched to any gene: 7. CDR1 is LNHDA, CDR2 SQIVND, per germline (reference sequence). CDR3 length: 15 amino acids. The CDR3 bases are TGTGCCAGTACCACGACAGGGGGCCCCAACTATGGCTACACCTTC. Protein sequence: CASTTTGGPNYGYTF.

A few counts support this clone. The gene calls are TRBV10-2 and TRBJ1-2, with 8 bases lining up with TRBD1. Germline V CDR1 and CDR2: WSHSY, SAAADI. The CDR3 is 16 amino acids. V lost 7 bases, J lost 0 bases, and 10 bases stayed unmatched. In DNA, the CDR3 is TGCGCCAGCAATGACAGGGGAGACCCATCTAACTATGGCTACACCTTC. This encodes CASNDRGDPSNYGYTF.

Regarding this clone: The identical CDR3 is also encoded by other nucleotide sequences in the sample. V and J are TRBV5-1 and TRBJ2-7; D tentatively fits TRBD1 or TRBD2 (5 bases each). V was cut by 2 bases and J by 2 bases, with 11 bases left in between. The CDR3 is 14 residues long. Germline lookup yields CDR1 SGHRS and CDR2 YFSETQ. CDR3 protein: CASSFSGGTYEQYF. DNA for the CDR3: TGCGCCAGCAGCTTTAGTGGGGGAACCTACGAGCAGTACTTC.

The chain links TRBV20-1 to TRBJ1-1; D gene uncertain. CDR1 and CDR2 from the germline V gene are DFQATT and SNEGSKA (reference sequence). The CDR3 contains 11 residues. V lost 2 bases to trimming and J lost 3 bases, with 4 bases between them. CDR3 sequence reads: CSARPYTEAFF. CDR3 nucleotides: TGCAGTGCTAGACCGTACACTGAAGCTTTCTTT.

This chain joins TRBV11-2 and TRBJ2-7, with 8 bases matching TRBD2. V lost 3 bases to trimming and J lost 0 bases; unmatched junction nucleotides: 13. The germline V gene encodes CDR1 SGHAT and CDR2 FQNNGV. The CDR3 covers 18 residues. Here the CDR3 reads CASSFKRASGFTSYEQYF. CDR3 bases: TGTGCCAGCAGCTTTAAAAGAGCTAGCGGGTTTACCTCCTACGAGCAGTACTTC.

The CDR3 spells CASSRQAGYGYTF. The CDR3 bases are TGTGCCAGCAGTCGCCAGGCAGGCTATGGCTACACCTTC. This rearrangement joins TRBV12-3 or TRBV12-4 to TRBJ1-2; D uncertain. Trimming stripped 5 bases from V and 4 bases from J, with 11 bases between. The CDR3 is made up of 13 amino acids.

As DNA, the CDR3 is TGTGCCAGCAGTGAAGGCGGGGGGGCCACCGGGGAGCTGTTTTTT. This gives the protein CASSEGGGATGELFF. The chain carries TRBV6-4 and TRBJ2-2; 9 nucleotides line up with TRBD2. This CDR3 has 15 residues. Germline values: CDR1 MRHNA, CDR2 SNTAGT. Trimming took 3 bases from V and 4 from J; bases not matched to a gene: 3.